This T cell receptor (beta chain) was recorded in a study of blood T cell repertoires in COVID-19. About the study: Italy, Spain and the United States were the sources of the convalescent and acute COVID-19 samples. PBMCs, B-cell-depleted T cells, or T cells were the source of the cDNA or gDNA that made up the material.

Data came from immunoSEQ multiplex PCR; TCRdb stores just in-frame clones and leaves some out. This repertoire shows tens of thousands of clones, 81% found once; its top ten account for around 9.2%. The CDR3 has 13 amino acids. The ends were cut back, 5 bases at V and 4 bases at J, with 9 bases in the middle. Germline V gene lookup returns CDR1 SGHTA and CDR2 FQGTGA. Sequenced sample: peripheral blood. The sequence was obtained from a human donor in a cohort sampled during active COVID-19. V usage is TRBV7-3 and J usage is TRBJ2-1; possible D gene TRBD2, 6 bases. The CDR3 region is CASSPGTYNEQFF. The DNA of the CDR3 is TGTGCCAGCAGCCCCGGGACTTACAATGAGCAGTTCTTC.